This TCR beta chain was found in a study of early T cells in non-severe SARS-CoV-2 infection. V lost 7 bases and J lost 1, with 10 bases in between. Germline V gene sequence: CDR1 ENHRY, CDR2 SYGVKD. This CDR3 comprises 13 residues. Attachment of unique molecular identifiers to individual cDNA molecules was performed. MiXCR was run by TCRdb on the 5' RACE reads, yielding one entry per CDR3 protein. The profile shows around 67,000 distinct CDR3 sequences, around a tenth of them singletons. The specimen was whole blood. The source of this sequence is an adult who was a healthcare worker with PCR-confirmed SARS-CoV-2 infection or an uninfected control (not recorded which). This chain links TRBV10-3 with TRBJ2-5; no firm D call. The CDR3 region has the DNA TGTGCCATCAACGCAGGCATCCAAGAGACCCAGTACTTC. Protein: CAINAGIQETQYF.